Presented here are 18 T cell receptor beta chains from one specimen sequenced in a study of cytomegalovirus exposure and HLA in healthy donors. Primers included in the PCR were 60 Vbeta and 13 Jbeta primers. Generated by immunoSEQ multiplex PCR, the TCRdb table keeps only in-frame clones and is missing some. In total, the table holds roughly 200,000 clones. Sequenced sample: PBMCs. These TCRs come from a girl aged 2 to 10 in good health and CMV-seropositive.

As DNA, the CDR3 is TGTGCCAGTAGTTTCTCAATATCCAGGATTCAGCCCCAGCATTTT. Translating it yields CASSFSISRIQPQHF. The rearrangement uses TRBV19 and TRBJ1-5; D ambiguous. Trimming pared 5 bases from V and 6 bases from J, leaving 17 bases between. The CDR3 totals 15 residues. The germline V gene has CDR1 LNHDA and CDR2 SQIVND (reference sequence).

This sequence joins TRBV2 and TRBJ1-1, with TRBD1 matching 7 bases. There are 12 residues in the CDR3. J lost 5 bases, V lost 10 bases, and 7 bases had no gene match. Germline lookup yields CDR1 SNHLY and CDR2 FYNNEI. CDR3 bases: TGTGCCATCCAGGGGGAAGGGACTGAAGCTTTCTTT. Its translation is CAIQGEGTEAFF.

The V and J genes are TRBV28 and TRBJ1-1; 8 bases are shared with TRBD1. V was pared by 4 bases and J by 2 bases, with 3 bases of the junction left unmatched. The germline CDR1 and CDR2 sequences are MDHEN and SYDVKM. The CDR3 runs 14 residues. The CDR3, as DNA: TGTGCCAGCAGTTCAGGGGGCGGAAACACTGAAGCTTTCTTT. The encoded protein is CASSSGGGNTEAFF.

The genes are TRBV10-3 and TRBJ2-5; TRBD2 matches 7 bases. The CDR3 runs to 13 residues. Germline lookup yields CDR1 ENHRY and CDR2 SYGVKD. V gave up 6 bases and J gave up 8 bases; unmatched junction bases: 9. The CDR3 loop is CAIRKETGGTQYF. In DNA form, the CDR3 reads TGTGCCATCAGAAAAGAGACGGGGGGAACCCAGTACTTC.

The V and J genes are TRBV5-6 and TRBJ2-1, with D perhaps TRBD1 (6 bases). Per the germline V gene, CDR1 is SGHDT and CDR2 is YYEEEE. V gave up 5 bases and J gave up 0 bases, with 15 bases separating them. This CDR3 is 16 amino acids long. DNA of the CDR3: TGTGCCAGCAGTTTAATGACAGGTGGCTCCTACAATGAGCAGTTCTTC. This translates into CASSLMTGGSYNEQFF.

The V gene is TRBV15, the J gene TRBJ1-4; 8 bases agree with TRBD1. Germline values: CDR1 LNHNV, CDR2 YYDKDF (reference sequence). The CDR3 has 16 residues. The J segment lost 7 bases and the V segment lost 1 base, leaving 8 bases of the junction unmatched. The CDR3 region is CATSRGSRGLTEKLFF. The CDR3 nucleotides are TGTGCCACCAGCAGAGGATCCAGGGGGCTTACTGAAAAACTGTTTTTT. The full variable domain, in which reference TRBV15 and TRBJ1-4 provide the parts outside the CDR3, is DAMVIQNPRYQVTQFGKPVTLSCSQTLNHNVMYWYQQKSSQAPKLLFHYYDKDFNNEADTPDNFQSRRPNTSFCFLDIRSPGLGDTAMYLCATSRGSRGLTEKLFFGSGTQLSVL.

V gene TRBV27 combines with J gene TRBJ1-2; tentatively, D is TRBD1 (5 bases). V lost 5 bases, J lost 4 bases, and 17 bases lay in between. CDR1 is MNHEY and CDR2 is SMNVEV in the germline V gene (reference sequence). This CDR3 is 15 amino acids long. CDR3 region: CASSGGDTGVYGYTF. In DNA form, the CDR3 reads TGTGCCAGCAGTGGGGGGGATACGGGGGTCTATGGCTACACCTTC.

CDR3 protein: CASSPGGWGNEQFF. CDR3 bases: TGTGCCAGCAGCCCCGGGGGGTGGGGGAATGAGCAGTTCTTC. This chain uses TRBV7-3 with TRBJ2-1, with TRBD2 matching over 7 bases. The CDR3 runs to 14 residues. J was trimmed by 7 bases and V by 5 bases; bases with no gene match: 8. Germline values: CDR1 SGHTA, CDR2 FQGTGA.

The V gene is TRBV11-3, the J gene TRBJ2-2, with D perhaps TRBD2 (5 bases). There are 14 residues in the CDR3. V dropped 4 bases and J dropped 11 bases, with 17 bases sitting between them. Germline CDR1 and CDR2: SGHNT and YENEEA. The CDR3 sequence is CASSSAPPGVELFF. CDR3 nucleotides: TGTGCCAGCAGCTCAGCCCCCCCCGGGGTCGAGCTGTTTTTT.

V usage is TRBV19 and J usage is TRBJ1-2; 9 positions agree with TRBD1. Germline CDR1 is LNHDA and CDR2 is SQIVND (reference sequence). The CDR3 is 15 residues long. V dropped 5 bases and J dropped 7; count of bases not matched to a gene: 11. The CDR3 protein is CASSPRDRADLGYTF. In nucleotides, the CDR3 is TGTGCCAGTAGTCCCAGGGACAGGGCCGACCTTGGCTACACCTTC.

Here the CDR3 reads CASRSAGLYEQYF. DNA of the CDR3: TGTGCCAGCAGGTCAGCGGGCCTCTACGAGCAGTACTTC. V usage is TRBV28 and J usage is TRBJ2-7; a weak D match, TRBD2 (6 bases). Trimming cost V 6 bases and J 3 bases, with 12 bases left between them. CDR1 is MDHEN and CDR2 is SYDVKM in the germline V gene. The CDR3 is 13 amino acids.

This chain links TRBV29-1 with TRBJ2-3; D remains ambiguous. Trimming stripped 2 bases from V and 4 bases from J, with 10 bases between. The CDR3 is made up of 13 amino acids. Germline CDR1 reads SQVTM; CDR2 reads ANQGSEA. Here the CDR3 reads CSVERVFADTQYF. The CDR3 DNA reads as TGCAGCGTTGAACGGGTTTTTGCAGATACGCAGTATTTT.

The J gene is TRBJ1-2, the V gene TRBV5-1; D unclear. The ends were cut back, 0 bases at V and 0 bases at J, with 12 bases in the middle. The CDR3 has 16 amino acids. The V gene's germline CDR1 is SGHRS and CDR2 YFSETQ. In DNA, the CDR3 is TGCGCCAGCAGCTTGGCCCCCTTCCCTTCTAACTATGGCTACACCTTC. It codes for CASSLAPFPSNYGYTF.

The chain has TRBV27 and TRBJ2-1, with D uncertain. This CDR3 is 16 amino acids long. Trimming removed 3 bases at V and 2 bases at J, with 14 bases between. Germline CDR1 is MNHEY and CDR2 is SMNVEV (reference sequence). The CDR3 nucleotides read TGTGCCAGCAGTTTCGGGTTGCCGCGACCCTACAATGAGCAGTTCTTC. It yields the protein CASSFGLPRPYNEQFF.

The V call is TRBV5-1, the J call TRBJ1-2; no firm D call. Per the germline V gene, CDR1 is SGHRS and CDR2 is YFSETQ. V was shortened by 0 bases and J by 8 bases, with 11 bases between the two germline ends. The CDR3 sequence is 13 residues long. The CDR3 region is CASSLAGGLGYTF. In DNA form, the CDR3 reads TGCGCCAGCAGCTTGGCAGGAGGGTTGGGCTACACCTTC.

The rearrangement joins TRBV15 to TRBJ1-5, with TRBD1 identical over 7 bases. The V and J ends lost 0 bases and 6 bases, in that order; junction bases with no gene match: 5. Germline assignment: CDR1 LNHNV and CDR2 YYDKDF (reference sequence). There are 15 residues in the CDR3. The CDR3 sequence is CATSRDTGVGQPQHF. CDR3 DNA sequence: TGTGCCACCAGCAGAGATACAGGGGTGGGTCAGCCCCAGCATTTT.

This chain joins TRBV28 and TRBJ2-7; 8 nucleotides agree with TRBD2. The germline gives CDR1 MDHEN, CDR2 SYDVKM. The CDR3 is 14 residues long. With 5 bases clipped from V and 2 bases from J, the junction kept 5 bases outside the gene matches. CDR3 protein: CASSQKAGAYEQYF. CDR3 nucleotide sequence: TGTGCCAGCAGTCAAAAAGCGGGGGCCTACGAGCAGTACTTC.

This chain uses TRBV12-1 with TRBJ1-2; TRBD1, the table's D call, lacks a check against the DNA. TRBV12-1 is noted as a pseudogene. This CDR3 is built from 13 residues. CDR3 residues: CASSFVPGHGYTF. CDR3 sequence (DNA): TGTGCCAGCAGCTTTGTACCAGGCCATGGCTACACCTTC.